This entry lists 23 T cell receptor beta chains sequenced from one sample in a study of T cell responses to AZD1222 COVID-19 vaccine. Here immunoSEQ multiplex PCR was the method, and the copy in TCRdb shows in-frame clones only, minus some. This sample carries tens of thousands of clones, almost 90% of them seen once, and the ten largest clones take 8.4%. Specimen: peripheral blood, collected on day 0 of AZD1222 vaccination. All receptors derive from an adult in good health.

This rearrangement joins TRBV27 to TRBJ1-2, with 7 bases matching TRBD1. This CDR3 contains 14 residues. The junction had 8 bases not matched to a gene; V was cut back by 5 bases and J by 5 bases. Germline V lookup: CDR1 MNHEY, CDR2 SMNVEV (reference sequence). The CDR3 region is CASSPTTGIYGYTF. Written as DNA, the CDR3 is TGTGCCAGCAGTCCGACGACAGGGATTTATGGCTACACCTTC.

The chain carries TRBV19 and TRBJ2-5, with D possibly being TRBD1 (6 bases). Looked up from germline, CDR1 is LNHDA and CDR2 is SQIVND (reference sequence). Trimming removed 8 bases at V and 2 bases at J, with 15 bases between. This CDR3 region has 14 residues. CDR3 sequence reads: CASEEGGRQETQYF. CDR3 coding DNA: TGTGCCAGTGAGGAAGGGGGTCGACAAGAGACCCAGTACTTC.

This clone turned up a few times. The chain carries TRBV10-3 and TRBJ1-5; D unresolved. Germline V CDR1 and CDR2: ENHRY, SYGVKD. The CDR3 is 14 residues long. Trimming removed 2 bases at V and 4 bases at J, with 9 bases between. This chain's CDR3 is CAISERADNQPQHF. The CDR3 DNA sequence: TGTGCCATCAGTGAGAGGGCGGATAATCAGCCCCAGCATTTT.

The chain recombines TRBV6-5 with TRBJ2-4; 7 bases are a match to TRBD1. V dropped 4 bases and J dropped 5; count of bases not matched to a gene: 8. There are 15 residues in the CDR3. Germline assignment: CDR1 MNHEY and CDR2 SVGAGI. The CDR3 nucleotides read TGTGCCAGCAGTTCTCACGGGACAGATCAAAACATTCAGTACTTC. This codes for CASSSHGTDQNIQYF.

This chain links TRBV5-6 with TRBJ1-5; 10 bases are a match to TRBD1. V dropped 4 bases and J dropped 4; count of bases not matched to a gene: 8. The germline gives CDR1 SGHDT, CDR2 YYEEEE. This CDR3 is built from 16 residues. The CDR3 bases are TGTGCCAGCAGCCGAGAGGACAGGGGGTTAAATCAGCCCCAGCATTTT. Residues: CASSREDRGLNQPQHF. Supplemented by reference TRBV5-6 and TRBJ1-5, the full variable domain reads DAGVTQSPTHLIKTRGQQVTLRCSPKSGHDTVSWYQQALGQGPQFIFQYYEEEERQRGNFPDRFSGHQFPNYSSELNVNALLLGDSALYLCASSREDRGLNQPQHFGDGTRLSIL.

V and J are TRBV6-1 and TRBJ1-5; D unclear. Germline V gene lookup returns CDR1 MNHNS and CDR2 SASEGT. This CDR3 spans 15 amino acids. Trimming took 1 base from V and 6 from J, leaving 13 bases between them. The DNA for the CDR3 is TGTGCCAGCAGTGAAGGGCGGGTAACAACTCAGCCCCAGCATTTT. This codes for CASSEGRVTTQPQHF.

This chain links TRBV14 with TRBJ1-2, with a tentative D call TRBD1 (5 bases). Germline lookup yields CDR1 SGHDN and CDR2 FVKESK. Trimming cost V 0 bases and J 7 bases, with 12 bases left between them. The CDR3 sequence is 14 residues long. The CDR3 loop is CASSQERGLAGYTF. The CDR3 bases are TGTGCCAGCAGCCAAGAACGGGGGTTGGCTGGCTACACCTTC.

The gene calls are TRBV6-5 and TRBJ1-3; TRBD1 is a possible D gene (6 bases). Germline loops: CDR1 MNHEY, CDR2 SVGAGI. V lost 0 bases to trimming and J lost 4 bases, with 13 bases between them. This CDR3 comprises 16 residues. The CDR3: CASSYSTAGDGNTIYF. CDR3 nucleotides: TGTGCCAGCAGTTACTCGACGGCAGGGGACGGAAACACCATATATTTT.

The V gene is TRBV6-5, the J gene TRBJ2-7; D may correspond to TRBD1 or TRBD2 (7 bases each). This CDR3 spans 14 amino acids. V lost 2 bases, J lost 2 bases, and 10 bases lay in between. Germline V gene lookup returns CDR1 MNHEY and CDR2 SVGAGI. CDR3 protein: CASSYGRGPYEQYF. CDR3 nucleotide sequence: TGTGCCAGCAGTTACGGGAGGGGGCCCTACGAGCAGTACTTC.

The CDR3 region is CASSDSHSGANVLTF. CDR3 coding DNA: TGTGCCAGCAGTGACTCGCACTCTGGGGCCAACGTCCTGACTTTC. This rearrangement joins TRBV6-4 to TRBJ2-6; D not certain. Germline V gene sequence: CDR1 MRHNA, CDR2 SNTAGT. V was cut by 0 bases and J by 0 bases, with 3 bases left in between. The length of the CDR3 is 15 residues.

The chain employs TRBV7-9 and TRBJ1-2; possible D gene TRBD1, 5 bases. The CDR3 length is 14 residues. Germline CDR1 and CDR2: SEHNR and FQNEAQ (reference sequence). V shed 0 bases and J shed 4 bases, with 9 bases lying between them. DNA of the CDR3: TGTGCCAGCAGCTTAGCTCTTGGGGCCTATGGCTACACCTTC. Its translation: CASSLALGAYGYTF.

V and J are TRBV7-9 and TRBJ2-1; 7 nucleotides agree with TRBD1. The CDR3 loop spans 14 amino acids. Germline values: CDR1 SEHNR, CDR2 FQNEAQ (reference sequence). Unmatched junction bases numbered 3, after V lost 2 bases and J lost 5 bases. The CDR3 nucleotides are TGTGCCAGCAGCTTACGGGACAGACACAATGAGCAGTTCTTC. It is translated as CASSLRDRHNEQFF.

The table lists this clone with a few counts. CDR3 DNA: TGTGCCAGCAGCCAAGGGGGGAATTCACCCCTCCACTTT. Encoded protein: CASSQGGNSPLHF. The chain couples TRBV27 to TRBJ1-6, with D tentatively TRBD1 (6 bases). This CDR3 is 13 amino acids long. In germline, CDR1 is MNHEY, CDR2 SMNVEV (reference sequence). The V and J ends lost 6 bases and 7 bases respectively, with 10 bases between them.

The J gene is TRBJ2-7, the V gene TRBV7-6, with D possibly TRBD1 on 5 matching bases. Germline V gene data show CDR1 as SGHVS and CDR2 as FNYEAQ. The CDR3 covers 14 residues. V dropped 7 bases and J dropped 3 bases, with 16 bases sitting between them. The DNA for the CDR3 is TGTGCCAGCAAGGTCGAACAGGAACACTACGAGCAGTACTTC. Residues: CASKVEQEHYEQYF.

V gene TRBV7-2 combines with J gene TRBJ1-1; D call uncertain. This CDR3 spans 13 amino acids. CDR1 is SGHTA and CDR2 is FQGNSA in the germline V gene. V was trimmed by 1 base and J by 4 bases, leaving 7 bases between them. This chain's CDR3 is CASSLVAATEAFF. DNA of the CDR3: TGTGCCAGCAGCTTAGTTGCCGCCACTGAAGCTTTCTTT.

DNA of the CDR3: TGTGCCAGCAGTTACCACAGGGAGATGAACACTGAAGCTTTCTTT. This encodes CASSYHREMNTEAFF. The chain links TRBV6-5 to TRBJ1-1, with D perhaps TRBD1 (6 bases). V lost 2 bases, J lost 0 bases, and 10 bases lay in between. CDR1 is MNHEY and CDR2 is SVGAGI in the germline V gene. CDR3 length: 15 amino acids.

V usage is TRBV4-3 and J usage is TRBJ2-2; D may be TRBD1 or TRBD2 (5 bases each). The CDR3 spans 17 residues. Per germline, CDR1 LGHNA and CDR2 YSLEER. V lost 4 bases and J lost 3, with 18 bases in between. Here the CDR3 reads CASSPATAGDHTGELFF. CDR3 coding DNA: TGCGCCAGCAGCCCGGCCACTGCCGGGGACCACACCGGGGAGCTGTTTTTT.

This chain connects TRBV7-3 to TRBJ1-1; D possibly corresponds to TRBD1 (6 bases). The CDR3 consists of 14 residues. Germline lookup yields CDR1 SGHTA and CDR2 FQGTGA. Trimming cost V 5 bases and J 0 bases, with 10 bases left between them. The CDR3 here is CASSATGLNTEAFF. Written as DNA, the CDR3 is TGTGCCAGCAGCGCAACAGGGTTGAACACTGAAGCTTTCTTT. Based on the CDR3 plus reference TRBV7-3 and TRBJ1-1, the full variable domain is GAGVSQTPSNKVTEKGKYVELRCDPISGHTALYWYRQSLGQGPEFLIYFQGTGAADDSGLPNDRFFAVRPEGSVSTLKIQRTERGDSAVYLCASSATGLNTEAFFGQGTRLTVV.

V and J are TRBV5-1 and TRBJ1-6; D not certain. Trimming removed 3 bases from V and 7 bases from J, with 17 bases in between. Germline CDR1 is SGHRS and CDR2 is YFSETQ. This CDR3 contains 16 residues. The CDR3 loop reads CASSSWEPAGNSPLHF. CDR3 nucleotide sequence: TGCGCCAGCAGCTCGTGGGAGCCCGCGGGAAATTCACCCCTCCACTTT.

This clone came up a few times. The chain couples TRBV18 to TRBJ1-5; 9 bases match TRBD1. There are 14 residues in the CDR3. CDR1 is KGHSH, CDR2 LQKENI, per germline. The J segment lost 4 bases and the V segment lost 4 bases, leaving 2 bases of the junction unmatched. CDR3 protein: CASSLDRGNQPQHF. Here the CDR3 DNA reads TGTGCCAGCTCACTGGACAGGGGAAATCAGCCCCAGCATTTT.

V is TRBV5-1 and J is TRBJ1-5, with D possibly being TRBD1 (6 bases). CDR3 length: 16 residues. Trimming left V 3 bases short and J 7 bases short, with 20 bases between. Germline V gene sequence: CDR1 SGHRS, CDR2 YFSETQ. The CDR3 region is CASSSGVRAEGQPQHF. The DNA of the CDR3 is TGCGCCAGCAGCTCAGGGGTACGAGCGGAAGGGCAGCCCCAGCATTTT.

This sequence joins TRBV6-5 and TRBJ2-7; D uncertain. Germline CDR1 is MNHEY and CDR2 is SVGAGI. The length of the CDR3 is 12 residues. Trimming removed 6 bases from V and 2 bases from J, with 8 bases in between. CDR3: CASRDLTYEQYF. The CDR3 DNA sequence: TGTGCCAGCAGGGATTTGACCTACGAGCAGTACTTC.

The chain couples TRBV9 to TRBJ1-5; D gene uncertain. V lost 4 bases, J lost 8 bases, and 16 bases lay in between. The CDR3 consists of 14 residues. Germline V gene sequence: CDR1 SGDLS, CDR2 YYNGEE. The CDR3 DNA reads TGTGCCAGCAGCACCTACGCGGGTGGGGAGCCCCAGCATTTT. Protein: CASSTYAGGEPQHF.